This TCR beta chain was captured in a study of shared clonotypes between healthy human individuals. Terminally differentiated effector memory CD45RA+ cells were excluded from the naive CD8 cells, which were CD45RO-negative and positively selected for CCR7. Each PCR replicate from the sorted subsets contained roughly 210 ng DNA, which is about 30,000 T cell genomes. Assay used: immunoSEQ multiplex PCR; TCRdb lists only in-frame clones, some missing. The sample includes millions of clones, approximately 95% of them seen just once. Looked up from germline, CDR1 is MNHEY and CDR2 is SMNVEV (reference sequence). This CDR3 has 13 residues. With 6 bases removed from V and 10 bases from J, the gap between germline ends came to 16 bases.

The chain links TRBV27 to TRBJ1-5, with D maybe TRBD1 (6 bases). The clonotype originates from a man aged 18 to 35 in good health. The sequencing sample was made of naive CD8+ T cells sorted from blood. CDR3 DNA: TGTGCCAGCAGCCCGTCAAGGACAGTTCCCCAGCATTTT. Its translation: CASSPSRTVPQHF.